This TCR beta chain originates from a study of blood T cell repertoires in COVID-19 (TCRdb year 2020). As for the study more broadly: Collaborator samples came from the United States, Italy and Spain and covered acute and convalescent phases of COVID-19. A de-identified subject ID, COVID-19 status, age in years and sex were almost always included in the sample metadata. HLA class I and class II types, where available, came from metadata supplied by the sample provider rather than from assay-based typing. The samples were drawn from two sources: the first 160 participants of the ongoing ImmuneRACE study, and over 1,000 subjects contributed by 6 global collaborators. The repertoires were made available in a free public database intended to serve as a resource for research on the immune response to SARS-CoV-2. The prospective study material was composed of cDNA or gDNA derived from T cells, B-cell-depleted T cells, or PBMCs. Deeply sampled blood TCRbeta repertoires from subjects exposed to, actively infected with, or recovered from COVID-19 were included in the dataset. Overall study results and their limits: Clinical and demographic metadata were provided uncurated, with the amount varying by source and participant.

TCRbeta CDR3 regions were amplified from genomic DNA by means of the immunoSEQ Assay, a bias-controlled multiplex PCR. The published analysis was carried out like this. Nucleated cell counts per sample were estimated from amplification of reference gene primers within the assay. Sequence reads were collapsed and filtered to measure the absolute abundance of every unique TCRbeta CDR3 rearrangement. Productive Simpson clonality was computed per sample as the square root of Simpson's diversity index over productive rearrangements. In its TCRdb copy, this immuneACCESS table keeps in-frame sequences only and misses some clones. Where compared with another copy, unresolved V genes explain less than half of these, and the others have no known cause. For V, J and clone size, that table is used; D and trimming come from the DNA. Here the sample has around 58,000 clones; almost 90% occur a single time. The top ten clones comprise approximately 13% of the sample.

Whole blood was collected in K2EDTA tubes by collaborating institutions according to the institutions' own protocols. For TCRbeta analysis, collaborators shipped samples as frozen whole blood, isolated PBMCs, or DNA extracted from either of those sample types. A word on this clone: Its antigen remains undetermined. The record has no base qualities; no much larger clone is one base away.

V ends up 5 bases short and J 2 bases short, with an unmatched junction base count of 8. From cysteine to phenylalanine, the CDR3 is 16 amino acids long. The DNA shown is the 48-base CDR3, in frame from base 1. From the germline V gene, CDR1 is SGHTA and CDR2 is FQGNSA. Recombination connected TRBV7-2 to TRBJ2-7, with TRBD2 matching 11 junction bases. Specimen: peripheral blood. The TCR was taken from a man aged 55 to 69 with active COVID-19. CDR3 loop: CASSPRSSGRPYEQYF. The sequenced DNA is TGTGCCAGCAGCCCCCGGTCTAGCGGGAGGCCCTACGAGCAGTACTTC.